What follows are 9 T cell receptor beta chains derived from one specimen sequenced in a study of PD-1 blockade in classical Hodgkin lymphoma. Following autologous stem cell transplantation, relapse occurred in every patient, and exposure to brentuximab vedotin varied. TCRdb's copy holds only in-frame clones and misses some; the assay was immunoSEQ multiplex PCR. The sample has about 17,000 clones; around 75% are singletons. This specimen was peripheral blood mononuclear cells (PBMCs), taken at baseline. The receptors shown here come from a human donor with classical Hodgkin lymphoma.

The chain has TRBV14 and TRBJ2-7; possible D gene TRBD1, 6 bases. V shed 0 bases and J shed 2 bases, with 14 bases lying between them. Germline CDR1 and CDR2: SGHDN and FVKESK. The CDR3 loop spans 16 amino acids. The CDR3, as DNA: TGTGCCAGCAGCCAAGATCTCCTGACAGGTACCTACGAGCAGTACTTC. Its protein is CASSQDLLTGTYEQYF.

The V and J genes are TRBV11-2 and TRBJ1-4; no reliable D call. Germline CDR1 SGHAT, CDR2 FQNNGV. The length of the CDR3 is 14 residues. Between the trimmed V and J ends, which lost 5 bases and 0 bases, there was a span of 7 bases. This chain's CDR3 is CASSPGSTNEKLFF. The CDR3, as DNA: TGTGCCAGCAGCCCCGGATCAACTAATGAAAAACTGTTTTTT.

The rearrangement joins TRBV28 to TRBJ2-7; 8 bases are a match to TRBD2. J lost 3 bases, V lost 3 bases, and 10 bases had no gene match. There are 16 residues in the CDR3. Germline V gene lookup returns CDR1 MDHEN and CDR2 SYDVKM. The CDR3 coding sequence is TGTGCCAGCAGTTTGAGCGGGGGAGGGCGTGGCTACGAGCAGTACTTC. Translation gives CASSLSGGGRGYEQYF.

The CDR3 loop is CASSFRGDPYGYTF. CDR3 DNA: TGTGCCAGCAGCTTCCGGGGGGACCCCTATGGCTACACCTTC. The rearrangement uses TRBV5-4 and TRBJ1-2, with a weak D call TRBD1 (5 bases). Germline V CDR1 and CDR2: SGHNT, YYREEE (reference sequence). This CDR3 is built from 14 residues. V was shortened by 2 bases and J by 4 bases, with 12 bases between the two germline ends. Full variable domain (remainder filled in from reference TRBV5-4 and TRBJ1-2): ETGVTQSPTHLIKTRGQQVTLRCSSQSGHNTVSWYQQALGQGPQFIFQYYREEENGRGNFPPRFSGLQFPNYSSELNVNALELDDSALYLCASSFRGDPYGYTFGSGTRLTVV.

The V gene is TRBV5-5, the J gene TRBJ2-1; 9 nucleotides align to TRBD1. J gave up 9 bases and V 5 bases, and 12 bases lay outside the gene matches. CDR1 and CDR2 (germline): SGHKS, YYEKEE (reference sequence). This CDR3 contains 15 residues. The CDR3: CASSPGQGTHSEQFF. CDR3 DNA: TGTGCCAGCAGTCCCGGACAGGGGACGCACAGTGAGCAGTTCTTC.

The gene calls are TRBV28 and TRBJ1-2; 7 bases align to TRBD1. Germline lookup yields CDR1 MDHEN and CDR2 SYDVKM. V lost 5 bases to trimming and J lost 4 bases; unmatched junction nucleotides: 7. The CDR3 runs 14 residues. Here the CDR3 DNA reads TGTGCCAGCAGTGGATCCGGGACAGTCTATGGCTACACCTTC. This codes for CASSGSGTVYGYTF.

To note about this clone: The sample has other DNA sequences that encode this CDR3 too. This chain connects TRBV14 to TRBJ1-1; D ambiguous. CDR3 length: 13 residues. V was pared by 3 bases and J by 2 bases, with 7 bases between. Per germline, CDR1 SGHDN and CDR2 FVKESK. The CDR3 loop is CASSQGINTEAFF. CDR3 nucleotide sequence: TGTGCCAGCAGCCAGGGGATCAACACTGAAGCTTTCTTT. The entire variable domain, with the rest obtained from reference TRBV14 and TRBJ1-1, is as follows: EAGVTQFPSHSVIEKGQTVTLRCDPISGHDNLYWYRRVMGKEIKFLLHFVKESKQDESGMPNNRFLAERTGGTYSTLKVQPAELEDSGVYFCASSQGINTEAFFGQGTRLTVV.

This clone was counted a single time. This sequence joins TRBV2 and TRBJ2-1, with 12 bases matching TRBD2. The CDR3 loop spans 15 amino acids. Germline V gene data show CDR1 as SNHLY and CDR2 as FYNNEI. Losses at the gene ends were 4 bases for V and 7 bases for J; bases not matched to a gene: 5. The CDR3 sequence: CASSALAGGINEQFF. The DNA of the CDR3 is TGTGCCAGCAGTGCCCTAGCGGGGGGGATAAATGAGCAGTTCTTC.

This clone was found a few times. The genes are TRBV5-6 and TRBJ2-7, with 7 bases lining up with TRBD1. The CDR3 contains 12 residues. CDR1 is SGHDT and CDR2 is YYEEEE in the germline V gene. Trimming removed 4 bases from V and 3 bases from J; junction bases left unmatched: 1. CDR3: CASSPGGYEQYF. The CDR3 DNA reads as TGTGCCAGCAGCCCAGGGGGCTACGAGCAGTACTTC.